The text below deals with one T cell receptor beta chain. Unstimulated regulatory T cells (CD4+CD25+CD127-), CD4+CD25- non-regulatory cells, CD4 and CD8 cells were FACS-sorted from thawed PBMCs. The sample is drawn from a study of Tregs in tolerant kidney transplant recipients. The table came from immunoSEQ multiplex PCR; TCRdb's copy has only in-frame clones and leaves some out. The top ten hold over 0.5% of the sample, which has some 250,000 clones, around 82% seen once. Trimming removed 4 bases from V and 0 bases from J, with 15 bases in between. Germline loops: CDR1 SEHNR, CDR2 FQNEAQ (reference sequence). The CDR3 is made up of 16 amino acids.

The V and J genes are TRBV7-9 and TRBJ1-1, with D possibly TRBD1 on 5 matching bases. The sequence was obtained from a human donor in good health. Input material: CD4+ T cells from blood. The CDR3 nucleotides are TGTGCCAGCAGCTCCCTGGGAAACAGGTTGAACACTGAAGCTTTCTTT. This encodes CASSSLGNRLNTEAFF.